This is a list of T cell receptor beta chains from one sample in a study of OX40 agonist ivuxolimab in advanced cancers. Assay used: immunoSEQ multiplex PCR; TCRdb lists only in-frame clones, some missing. The table has some 50,000 clones, around 87% seen once. The specimen comprised CD4+ or CD8+ T cells sorted from blood, sampled in a trial of the OX40 agonist ivuxolimab. These receptor sequences come from an adult with an advanced solid tumor such as melanoma, head and neck, liver or kidney cancer. CDR3s include the opening cysteine and the closing phenylalanine or tryptophan. D genes are given only for firm matches. Only some rows state a clone size, as once, few, many or a class for expanded clones.

J: TRBJ2-3
size: .
D: .
V: TRBV18
CDR3: CASSPGSRGTDTQYF
DNA: TGTGCCAGCTCACCAGGGTCAAGGGGCACAGATACGCAGTATTTT

J: TRBJ1-4
size: .
D: .
V: TRBV5-5
CDR3: CASSYLSANEKLFF
DNA: TGTGCCAGCAGCTATTTGTCCGCTAATGAAAAACTGTTTTTT

J: TRBJ1-4
size: .
D: TRBD1
V: TRBV6-5
CDR3: CASKINRGETEKLFF
DNA: TGTGCCAGCAAAATAAACAGGGGGGAAACGGAAAAACTGTTTTTT

J: TRBJ1-2
size: .
D: .
V: TRBV10-1
CDR3: CASSERVGYGYTF
DNA: TGCGCCAGCAGTGAAAGGGTTGGGTATGGCTACACCTTC

J: TRBJ2-5
size: .
D: .
V: TRBV29-1
CDR3: CSVVGSETQYF
DNA: TGCAGCGTGGTCGGTAGCGAGACCCAGTACTTC

J: TRBJ1-5
size: .
D: .
V: TRBV4-1
CDR3: CASSQDQWNSNQPQHF
DNA: TGCGCCAGCAGCCAAGATCAGTGGAATAGCAATCAGCCCCAGCATTTT

J: TRBJ1-5
size: .
D: TRBD1
V: TRBV2
CDR3: CASSVGVDRGHQPQHF
DNA: TGTGCCAGCAGTGTCGGGGTAGACAGGGGGCATCAGCCCCAGCATTTT

J: TRBJ2-2
size: .
D: TRBD2
V: TRBV29-1
CDR3: CSVDPGGGTNTGELFF
DNA: TGCAGCGTTGACCCGGGGGGGGGTACGAACACCGGGGAGCTGTTTTTT

J: TRBJ2-1
size: .
D: .
V: TRBV7-2
CDR3: CASSLLAGHNNEQFF
DNA: TGTGCCAGCAGCTTACTGGCGGGCCACAACAATGAGCAGTTCTTC

J: TRBJ2-1
size: .
D: .
V: TRBV11-2
CDR3: CASRASTSRIHEQFF
DNA: TGTGCCAGCAGGGCTAGTACGTCGAGGATCCATGAGCAGTTCTTC

J: TRBJ2-4
size: .
D: TRBD1
V: TRBV2
CDR3: CASSGDRKNIQYF
DNA: TGTGCCAGCAGTGGGGACAGAAAAAACATTCAGTACTTC

J: TRBJ2-3
size: .
D: TRBD2
V: TRBV19
CDR3: CASTGLADTQYF
DNA: TGTGCCAGCACCGGACTAGCAGATACGCAGTATTTT

J: TRBJ1-5
size: few
D: TRBD1
V: TRBV6-1
CDR3: CASTRDRASNQPQHF
DNA: TGTGCCAGCACTAGAGACAGGGCTAGCAATCAGCCCCAGCATTTT

J: TRBJ2-2
size: .
D: TRBD1
V: TRBV2
CDR3: CASSGTGVPGELFF
DNA: TGTGCCAGCTCCGGGACAGGGGTTCCCGGGGAGCTGTTTTTT

J: TRBJ1-5
size: .
D: .
V: TRBV30
CDR3: CAWTQMGVHQPQHF
DNA: TGTGCCTGGACCCAAATGGGGGTTCATCAGCCCCAGCATTTT

J: TRBJ1-1
size: .
D: .
V: TRBV7-2
CDR3: CASSSRQVWTEAFF
DNA: TGTGCCAGCAGCTCCCGACAGGTATGGACTGAAGCTTTCTTT

J: TRBJ2-5
size: .
D: TRBD2
V: TRBV11-2
CDR3: CASSSTWTSGGKETQYF
DNA: TGTGCCAGCAGCTCGACATGGACTAGCGGGGGCAAAGAGACCCAGTACTTC

J: TRBJ1-3
size: .
D: TRBD1
V: TRBV18
CDR3: CASSPGQDSGNTIYF
DNA: TGTGCCAGCTCGCCGGGACAGGACTCTGGAAACACCATATATTTT

J: TRBJ2-1
size: .
D: .
V: TRBV15
CDR3: CATSRDGQGDNEQFF
DNA: TGTGCCACCAGCAGAGATGGGCAGGGAGACAATGAGCAGTTCTTC

J: TRBJ2-5
size: once
D: TRBD2
V: TRBV5-4
CDR3: CASSLRDGGGQETQYF
DNA: TGTGCCAGCAGCTTAAGGGACGGCGGGGGCCAAGAGACCCAGTACTTC

J: TRBJ1-3
size: .
D: .
V: TRBV9
CDR3: CASSVGAGTSGNTIYF
DNA: TGTGCCAGCAGCGTAGGCGCAGGGACCTCTGGAAACACCATATATTTT

J: TRBJ1-1
size: few
D: TRBD1
V: TRBV19
CDR3: CASSVSGGLNTEAFF
DNA: TGTGCCAGTAGTGTCTCAGGGGGACTGAACACTGAAGCTTTCTTT

J: TRBJ1-1
size: .
D: .
V: TRBV11-2
CDR3: CASSYTQVNTEAFF
DNA: TGTGCCAGCAGCTATACACAGGTTAACACTGAAGCTTTCTTT

J: TRBJ1-2
size: .
D: .
V: TRBV7-9
CDR3: CASSPGGGGGYTF
DNA: TGTGCCAGCAGCCCCGGGGGAGGAGGCGGCTACACCTTC

J: TRBJ2-5
size: once
D: .
V: TRBV4-3
CDR3: CASSQAAAGPQETQYF
DNA: TGCGCCAGCAGCCAAGCGGCGGCAGGCCCCCAAGAGACCCAGTACTTC

J: TRBJ1-1
size: .
D: TRBD1
V: TRBV18
CDR3: CASSPPTGSGTEAFF
DNA: TGTGCCAGCTCACCTCCGACAGGGTCAGGCACTGAAGCTTTCTTT

J: TRBJ1-6
size: .
D: .
V: TRBV7-9
CDR3: CASRVGNSPLHF
DNA: TGTGCCAGCAGGGTGGGGAATTCACCCCTCCACTTT

J: TRBJ2-1
size: .
D: .
V: TRBV5-6
CDR3: CASSLGAIWGHNEQFF
DNA: TGTGCCAGCAGCTTGGGGGCTATCTGGGGACACAATGAGCAGTTCTTC

J: TRBJ1-5
size: few
D: .
V: TRBV27
CDR3: CASSLRGGNQPQHF
DNA: TGTGCCAGCAGTTTGAGAGGGGGCAATCAGCCCCAGCATTTT

J: TRBJ2-1
size: .
D: TRBD2
V: TRBV5-1
CDR3: CASSSNEGLRSYNEQFF
DNA: TGCGCCAGCAGCTCAAATGAGGGACTACGATCCTACAATGAGCAGTTCTTC

J: TRBJ1-1
size: .
D: .
V: TRBV21-1
CDR3: CASSKGYPNTEAFF
DNA: TGTGCCAGCAGCAAAGGGTACCCGAACACTGAAGCTTTCTTT

J: TRBJ2-4
size: once
D: .
V: TRBV4-3
CDR3: CASSQDPTSDIQYF
DNA: TGCGCCAGCAGCCAAGATCCCACATCGGACATTCAGTACTTC

J: TRBJ2-7
size: .
D: TRBD1
V: TRBV28
CDR3: CASSLLPGQGPSYEQYF
DNA: TGTGCCAGCAGTTTACTACCGGGACAGGGGCCATCCTACGAGCAGTACTTC

J: TRBJ1-1
size: few
D: .
V: TRBV9
CDR3: CASSPQAGSGTEAFF
DNA: TGTGCCAGCAGCCCGCAGGCGGGTTCCGGCACTGAAGCTTTCTTT

J: TRBJ1-2
size: .
D: .
V: TRBV30
CDR3: CAWSRDRPKGYTF
DNA: TGTGCCTGGAGCCGAGACCGTCCGAAAGGCTACACCTTC

J: TRBJ1-1
size: .
D: .
V: TRBV5-1
CDR3: CASSFTAGANTEAFF
DNA: TGCGCCAGCAGCTTTACAGCCGGGGCTAACACTGAAGCTTTCTTT

J: TRBJ1-2
size: .
D: TRBD1
V: TRBV11-2
CDR3: CASSTYLDRANYGYTF
DNA: TGTGCCAGCAGCACGTACCTAGACAGGGCTAACTATGGCTACACCTTC

J: TRBJ2-7
size: .
D: .
V: TRBV6-1
CDR3: CASSLNREQYF
DNA: TGTGCCAGCAGCCTGAACCGGGAGCAGTACTTC

J: TRBJ1-1
size: .
D: .
V: TRBV28
CDR3: CASSATFPAFF
DNA: TGTGCCAGCAGTGCGACGTTCCCAGCTTTCTTT

J: TRBJ1-2
size: once
D: .
V: TRBV7-6
CDR3: CASSLNNRDYGYTF
DNA: TGTGCCAGCAGCTTAAACAACAGGGACTATGGCTACACCTTC

J: TRBJ1-1
size: .
D: TRBD1
V: TRBV7-2
CDR3: CASSSQGGMNTEAFF
DNA: TGTGCCAGCAGCTCCCAGGGGGGCATGAACACTGAAGCTTTCTTT

J: TRBJ1-6
size: .
D: .
V: TRBV11-2
CDR3: CASSFQGSLGSPLHF
DNA: TGTGCCAGCAGCTTTCAGGGGTCTCTGGGTTCACCCCTCCACTTT

J: TRBJ2-3
size: .
D: TRBD1
V: TRBV19
CDR3: CATLDRGRVTDTQYF
DNA: TGTGCCACTCTTGACAGGGGTCGTGTCACAGATACGCAGTATTTT

J: TRBJ2-5
size: .
D: .
V: TRBV5-4
CDR3: CASSQGQQETQYF
DNA: TGTGCCAGCAGCCAGGGACAACAAGAGACCCAGTACTTC

J: TRBJ2-7
size: .
D: TRBD2
V: TRBV28
CDR3: CASSPPGAGVYEQYF
DNA: TGTGCCAGCAGTCCCCCCGGGGCGGGAGTCTACGAGCAGTACTTC

J: TRBJ2-5
size: .
D: TRBD2
V: TRBV5-1
CDR3: CASSLYGGGEETQYF
DNA: TGCGCCAGCAGCTTGTATGGCGGGGGGGAGGAGACCCAGTACTTC